The 7 T cell receptor beta chains below were found in one sample sequenced in a study of blood T cells in healthy people across ages (dated by TCRdb to the mid-2010s). The library was prepared using 5' RACE. These reads were obtained on an Illumina HiSeq 2500. The second PCR ran for roughly 7 to 12 cycles and used a J-beta primer mix along with a sample-barcoded 5' primer. TCRdb redid the processing of the public reads, applying fastp at Q25 and MiXCR, and retained in-frame beta chains. Entries are consolidated by CDR3 protein sequence, retaining the most common genes and DNA. This sample holds approximately 1.5 million distinct CDR3 sequences; under 55% were observed only once. In total, the top ten clones hold over 3.5% of the sample. The specimen sequenced was blood. All receptors come from a woman in her late teens or twenties in good health.

V and J are TRBV4-3 and TRBJ2-1; D remains unclear. Germline assignment: CDR1 LGHNA and CDR2 YSLEER. CDR3 size: 15 residues. V gave up 1 base and J gave up 7 bases, with 14 bases separating them. This CDR3 reads CASSQGRDGVNEQFF. The CDR3 DNA is TGCGCCAGCAGCCAAGGCCGAGATGGGGTAAATGAGCAGTTCTTC.

The V and J genes are TRBV7-9 and TRBJ2-5; 7 positions agree with TRBD1. This CDR3 has 15 residues. CDR1 SEHNR and CDR2 FQNEAQ come from the germline V gene (reference sequence). With V trimmed by 3 bases and J by 5 bases, 9 bases remained unmatched. Here the CDR3 DNA reads TGTGCCAGCAGCTTCACCGGGACAGTTGAGGAGACCCAGTACTTC. Its protein is CASSFTGTVEETQYF.

The rearrangement uses TRBV12-3 or TRBV12-4 and TRBJ2-7, with TRBD2 identical over 11 bases. The length of the CDR3 is 13 residues. With 7 bases clipped from V and 3 bases from J, the junction kept 2 bases outside the gene matches. The CDR3 DNA reads as TGTGCCAGCAAGGGACTAGCGGACTACGAGCAGTACTTC. Protein sequence: CASKGLADYEQYF.

This clonotype was detected only a few times. The chain is built from TRBV20-1 and TRBJ1-5, with 8 bases lining up with TRBD1. Trimming at V came to 6 bases and at J to 1 base, leaving 11 bases not matched to a gene. CDR3 length equals 16 residues. CDR1 is DFQATT and CDR2 is SNEGSKA in the germline V gene (reference sequence). CDR3 residues: CSAPLRGRTSNQPQHF. DNA of the CDR3: TGCAGTGCACCCCTCAGGGGGCGGACGAGCAATCAGCCCCAGCATTTT.

In this sample, this clonotype turned up a few times. The chain carries TRBV27 and TRBJ2-3; possibly TRBD2 for D (6 bases). This CDR3 spans 18 amino acids. Germline CDR1 reads MNHEY; CDR2 reads SMNVEV (reference sequence). Trimming left V 0 bases short and J 1 base short, with 17 bases between. The DNA of the CDR3 is TGTGCCAGCAGTTTATCGATCGTGCGCCGGAGGGGCACAGATACGCAGTATTTT. Translation: CASSLSIVRRRGTDTQYF.

For the CDR3, the DNA is TGTGCCAGCAGCTTATCTGCTAGAACTGAAGCTTTCTTT. Encoded protein: CASSLSARTEAFF. This chain joins TRBV7-9 and TRBJ1-1, with D hard to call. The CDR3 loop spans 13 amino acids. Germline-derived CDR1 and CDR2 are SEHNR and FQNEAQ (reference sequence). Trimming removed 2 bases at V and 5 bases at J, with 9 bases between.

This clonotype was picked up a small number of times. The V gene is TRBV12-3 or TRBV12-4, the J gene TRBJ2-3; D uncertain. V was shortened by 2 bases and J by 3 bases, with 9 bases between the two germline ends. The CDR3 spans 14 residues. The CDR3, as DNA: TGTGCCAGCAGTTTATTTGCCCCAACAGATACGCAGTATTTT. This gives the protein CASSLFAPTDTQYF.